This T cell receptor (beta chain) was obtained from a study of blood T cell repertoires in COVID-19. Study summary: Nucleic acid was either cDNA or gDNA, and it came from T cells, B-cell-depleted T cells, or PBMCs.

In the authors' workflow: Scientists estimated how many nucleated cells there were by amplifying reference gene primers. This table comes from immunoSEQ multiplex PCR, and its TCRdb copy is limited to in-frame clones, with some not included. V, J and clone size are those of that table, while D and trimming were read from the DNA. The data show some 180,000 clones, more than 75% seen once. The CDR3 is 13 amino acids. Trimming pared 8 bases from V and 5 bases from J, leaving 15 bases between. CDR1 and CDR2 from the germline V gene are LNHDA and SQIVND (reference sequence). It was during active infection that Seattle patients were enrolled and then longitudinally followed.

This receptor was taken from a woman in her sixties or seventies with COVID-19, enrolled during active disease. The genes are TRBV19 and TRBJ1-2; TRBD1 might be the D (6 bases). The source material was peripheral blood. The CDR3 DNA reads TGTGCCAGTGCCTCGACAGGTTTTTATGGCTACACCTTC. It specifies CASASTGFYGYTF.